This T cell receptor beta chain comes out of a study of post-analysis software for immune sequencing data. Looking at the study overall: Clinical courses comprised relapsing-remitting, secondary progressive and progressive-relapsing multiple sclerosis.

Per germline, CDR1 SGHTA and CDR2 FQGNSA. CDR3 size: 15 residues. Sequencing libraries made from TCR beta cDNA carried unique molecular identifiers. TCRdb independently ran MiXCR on the PCR reads; one entry per CDR3 protein. The table has fewer than 900,000 distinct CDR3 sequences, 46% seen once. Whole-study findings and limits: When patients were compared with controls, four to six TRBV segments were more frequent, TRBV5-6, TRBV5-1 and TRBV20-1 among them.

About this clonotype itself: Its specificity is unknown.

The sample comprised blood. V gene TRBV7-2 combines with J gene TRBJ2-4, with TRBD2 identical over 8 bases. The J call may not be correct, given that the DNA end is closer to TRBJ2-7. The receptor's source is a girl aged 10 to 17 with multiple sclerosis. The CDR3, as DNA: TGTGCCAGCAGCGTCCGTGAGGGACTAGGTTACGAGCAGTACTTC. Amino acids: CASSVREGLGYEQYF.